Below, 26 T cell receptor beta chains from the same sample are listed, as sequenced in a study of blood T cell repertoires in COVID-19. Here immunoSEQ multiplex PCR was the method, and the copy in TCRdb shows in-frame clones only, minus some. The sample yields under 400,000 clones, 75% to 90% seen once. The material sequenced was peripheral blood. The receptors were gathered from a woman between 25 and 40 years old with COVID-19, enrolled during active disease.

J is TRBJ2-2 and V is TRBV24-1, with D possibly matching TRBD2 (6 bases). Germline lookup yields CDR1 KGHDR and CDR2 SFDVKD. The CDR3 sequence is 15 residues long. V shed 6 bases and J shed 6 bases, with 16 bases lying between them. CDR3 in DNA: TGTGCCACCAGTACTTGGGCGGGGAAAGCCGGGGAGCTGTTTTTT. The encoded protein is CATSTWAGKAGELFF.

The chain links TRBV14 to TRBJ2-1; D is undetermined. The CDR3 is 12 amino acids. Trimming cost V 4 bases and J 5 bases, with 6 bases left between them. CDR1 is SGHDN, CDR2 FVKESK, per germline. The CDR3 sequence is CASSRRDNEQFF. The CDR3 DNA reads TGTGCCAGCAGCCGTCGGGACAATGAGCAGTTCTTC.

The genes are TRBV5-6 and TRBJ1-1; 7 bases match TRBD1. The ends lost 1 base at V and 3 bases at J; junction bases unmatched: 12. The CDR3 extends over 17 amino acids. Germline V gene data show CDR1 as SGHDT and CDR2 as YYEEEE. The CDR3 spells CASSLTGDFQGDTEAFF. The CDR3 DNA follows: TGTGCCAGCAGCTTGACAGGGGATTTTCAAGGGGACACTGAAGCTTTCTTT. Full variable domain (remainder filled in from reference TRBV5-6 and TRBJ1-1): DAGVTQSPTHLIKTRGQQVTLRCSPKSGHDTVSWYQQALGQGPQFIFQYYEEEERQRGNFPDRFSGHQFPNYSSELNVNALLLGDSALYLCASSLTGDFQGDTEAFFGQGTRLTVV.

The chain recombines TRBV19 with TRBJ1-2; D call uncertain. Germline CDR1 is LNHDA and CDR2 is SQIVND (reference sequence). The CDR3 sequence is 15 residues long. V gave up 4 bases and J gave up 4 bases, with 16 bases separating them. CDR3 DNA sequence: TGTGCCAGTAGTAGAAAGTACGAGAGTGGCTATGGCTACACCTTC. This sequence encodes CASSRKYESGYGYTF.

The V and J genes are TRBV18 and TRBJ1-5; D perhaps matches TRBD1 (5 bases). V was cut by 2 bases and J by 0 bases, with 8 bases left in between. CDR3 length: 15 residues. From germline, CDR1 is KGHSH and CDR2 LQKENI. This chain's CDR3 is CASSPRQPSNQPQHF. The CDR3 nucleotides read TGTGCCAGCTCACCAAGACAGCCTAGCAATCAGCCCCAGCATTTT. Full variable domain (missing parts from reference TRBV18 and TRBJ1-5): NAGVMQNPRHLVRRRGQEARLRCSPMKGHSHVYWYRQLPEEGLKFMVYLQKENIIDESGMPKERFSAEFPKEGPSILRIQQVVRGDSAAYFCASSPRQPSNQPQHFGDGTRLSIL.

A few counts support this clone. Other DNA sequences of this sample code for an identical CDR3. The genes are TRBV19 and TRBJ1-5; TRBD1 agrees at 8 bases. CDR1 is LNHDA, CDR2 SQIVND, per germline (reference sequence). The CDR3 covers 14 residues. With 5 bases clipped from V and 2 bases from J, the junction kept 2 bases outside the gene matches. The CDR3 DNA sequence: TGTGCCAGTAGTGAGACAGGGGGCAATCAGCCCCAGCATTTT. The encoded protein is CASSETGGNQPQHF.

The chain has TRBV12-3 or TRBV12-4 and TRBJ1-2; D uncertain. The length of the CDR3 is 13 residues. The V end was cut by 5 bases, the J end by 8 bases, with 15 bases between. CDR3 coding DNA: TGTGCCAGCAGTCCTGACCTCGTGAGGGGCTACACCTTC. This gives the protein CASSPDLVRGYTF.

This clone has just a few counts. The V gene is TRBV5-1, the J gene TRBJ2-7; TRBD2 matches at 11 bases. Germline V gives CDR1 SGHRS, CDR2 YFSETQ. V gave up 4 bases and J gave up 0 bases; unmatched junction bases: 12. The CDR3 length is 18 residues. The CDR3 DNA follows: TGCGCCAGCAGCCCTCAGACTAGCGGGATGACGAGCTCCTACGAGCAGTACTTC. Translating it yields CASSPQTSGMTSSYEQYF.

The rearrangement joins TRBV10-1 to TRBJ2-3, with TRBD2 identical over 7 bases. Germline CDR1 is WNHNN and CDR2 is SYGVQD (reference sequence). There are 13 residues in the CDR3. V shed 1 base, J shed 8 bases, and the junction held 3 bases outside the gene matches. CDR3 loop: CASSEYTGGTQYF. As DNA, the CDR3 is TGCGCCAGCAGTGAGTACACGGGAGGTACGCAGTATTTT.

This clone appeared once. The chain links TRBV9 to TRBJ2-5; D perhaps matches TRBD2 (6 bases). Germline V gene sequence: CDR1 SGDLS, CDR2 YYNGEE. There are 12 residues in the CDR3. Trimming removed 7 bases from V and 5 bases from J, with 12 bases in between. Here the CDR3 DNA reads TGTGCCAGCGGAGGGAATAGCGAGACCCAGTACTTC. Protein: CASGGNSETQYF.

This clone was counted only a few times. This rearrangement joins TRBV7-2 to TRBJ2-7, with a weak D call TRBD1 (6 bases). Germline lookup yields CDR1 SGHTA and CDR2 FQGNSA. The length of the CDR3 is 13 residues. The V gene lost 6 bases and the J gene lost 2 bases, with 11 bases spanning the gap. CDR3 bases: TGTGCCAGCAGTTCCGGACAGACCTACGAGCAGTACTTC. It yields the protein CASSSGQTYEQYF. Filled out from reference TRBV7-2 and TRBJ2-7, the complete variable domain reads GAGVSQSPSNKVTEKGKDVELRCDPISGHTALYWYRQSLGQGLEFLIYFQGNSAPDKSGLPSDRFSAERTGGSVSTLTIQRTQQEDSAVYLCASSSGQTYEQYFGPGTRLTVT.

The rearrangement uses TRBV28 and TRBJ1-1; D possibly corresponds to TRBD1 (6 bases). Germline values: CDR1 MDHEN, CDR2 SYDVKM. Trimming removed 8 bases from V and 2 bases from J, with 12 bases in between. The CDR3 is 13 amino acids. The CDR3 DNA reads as TGTGCCAGCTACTCCAGGGGAAACACTGAAGCTTTCTTT. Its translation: CASYSRGNTEAFF. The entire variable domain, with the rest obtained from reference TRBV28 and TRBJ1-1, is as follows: DVKVTQSSRYLVKRTGEKVFLECVQDMDHENMFWYRQDPGLGLRLIYFSYDVKMKEKGDIPEGYSVSREKKERFSLILESASTNQTSMYLCASYSRGNTEAFFGQGTRLTVV.

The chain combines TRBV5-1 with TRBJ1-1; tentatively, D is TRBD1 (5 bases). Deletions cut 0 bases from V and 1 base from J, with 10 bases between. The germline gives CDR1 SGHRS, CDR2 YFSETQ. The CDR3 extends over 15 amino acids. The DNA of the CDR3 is TGCGCCAGCAGCTTGGCGGCAGGGCCGAACACTGAAGCTTTCTTT. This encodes CASSLAAGPNTEAFF.

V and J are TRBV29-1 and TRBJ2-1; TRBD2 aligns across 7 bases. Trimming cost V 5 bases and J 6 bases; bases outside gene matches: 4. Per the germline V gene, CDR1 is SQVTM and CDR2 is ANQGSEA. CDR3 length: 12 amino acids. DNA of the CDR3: TGCAGCGTTCGTAGCGGGCTCAATGAGCAGTTCTTC. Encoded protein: CSVRSGLNEQFF.

The CDR3 DNA reads TGTGCCAGCAGCTCCTCGGGAGTGAGGAATGAGCAGTTCTTC. It codes for CASSSSGVRNEQFF. J is TRBJ2-1 and V is TRBV5-6; D is perhaps TRBD2 (6 bases). The CDR3 sequence is 14 residues long. Germline V gives CDR1 SGHDT, CDR2 YYEEEE. Trimming removed 3 bases at V and 7 bases at J, with 14 bases between. The entire variable domain, with the rest obtained from reference TRBV5-6 and TRBJ2-1, is as follows: DAGVTQSPTHLIKTRGQQVTLRCSPKSGHDTVSWYQQALGQGPQFIFQYYEEEERQRGNFPDRFSGHQFPNYSSELNVNALLLGDSALYLCASSSSGVRNEQFFGPGTRLTVL.

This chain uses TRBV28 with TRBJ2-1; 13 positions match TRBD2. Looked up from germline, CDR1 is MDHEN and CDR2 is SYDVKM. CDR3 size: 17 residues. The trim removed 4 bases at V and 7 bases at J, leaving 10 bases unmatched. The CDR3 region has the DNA TGTGCCAGCAGTTCCTCATGGACTAGCGGGAGATTAAATGAGCAGTTCTTC. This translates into CASSSSWTSGRLNEQFF.

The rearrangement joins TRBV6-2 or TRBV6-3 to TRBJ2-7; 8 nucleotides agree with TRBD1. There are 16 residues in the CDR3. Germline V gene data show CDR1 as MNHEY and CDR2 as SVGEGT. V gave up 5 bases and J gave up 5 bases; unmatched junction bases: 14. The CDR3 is CASSPSGGGHSNEQYF. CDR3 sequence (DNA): TGTGCCAGCAGTCCCTCAGGGGGCGGTCATAGCAACGAGCAGTACTTC.

The CDR3 sequence is CASSWDRGQWDYGYTF. The DNA of the CDR3 is TGTGCCAGCAGCTGGGACAGGGGGCAATGGGACTATGGCTACACCTTC. J is TRBJ1-2 and V is TRBV6-6, with 12 bases that match TRBD1. Germline CDR1 is MNHNY and CDR2 is SVGAGI (reference sequence). This CDR3 contains 16 residues. Unmatched junction bases numbered 8, after V lost 6 bases and J lost 3 bases.

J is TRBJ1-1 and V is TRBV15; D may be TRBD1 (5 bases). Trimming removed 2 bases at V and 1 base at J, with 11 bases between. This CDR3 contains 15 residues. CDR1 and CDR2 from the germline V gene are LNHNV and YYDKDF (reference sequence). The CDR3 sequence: CATSRIREGNTEAFF. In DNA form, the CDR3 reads TGTGCCACCAGCAGAATCAGGGAGGGGAACACTGAAGCTTTCTTT. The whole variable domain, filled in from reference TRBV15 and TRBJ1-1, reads DAMVIQNPRYQVTQFGKPVTLSCSQTLNHNVMYWYQQKSSQAPKLLFHYYDKDFNNEADTPDNFQSRRPNTSFCFLDIRSPGLGDTAMYLCATSRIREGNTEAFFGQGTRLTVV.

The CDR3 DNA is TGCGCCAGCAGTTCAGGCTACGAGGGAGCAATAAGTCAGTACTTC. This encodes CASSSGYEGAISQYF. The chain links TRBV10-1 to TRBJ2-7; D is possibly TRBD2 (5 bases). CDR1 is WNHNN and CDR2 is SYGVQD in the germline V gene (reference sequence). V lost 5 bases and J 10 bases, leaving 24 bases between the germline ends. The CDR3 runs to 15 residues.

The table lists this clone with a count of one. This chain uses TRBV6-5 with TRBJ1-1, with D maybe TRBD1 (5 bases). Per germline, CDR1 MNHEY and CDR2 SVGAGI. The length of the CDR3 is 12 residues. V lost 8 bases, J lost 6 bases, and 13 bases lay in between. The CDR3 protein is CASSGDRAEAFF. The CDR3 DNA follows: TGTGCCAGCTCAGGCGACAGAGCTGAAGCTTTCTTT.

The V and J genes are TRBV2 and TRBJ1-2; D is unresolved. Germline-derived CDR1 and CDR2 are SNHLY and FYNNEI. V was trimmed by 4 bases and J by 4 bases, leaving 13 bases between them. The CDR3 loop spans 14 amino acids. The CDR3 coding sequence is TGTGCCAGCAGTGGGGAGGGTGGGAGCTATGGCTACACCTTC. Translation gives CASSGEGGSYGYTF.

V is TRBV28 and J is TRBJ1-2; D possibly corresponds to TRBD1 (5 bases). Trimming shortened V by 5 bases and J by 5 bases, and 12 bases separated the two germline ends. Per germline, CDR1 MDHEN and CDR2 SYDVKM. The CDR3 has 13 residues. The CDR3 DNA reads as TGTGCCAGCAGTCGGACCGGACAATATGGCTACACCTTC. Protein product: CASSRTGQYGYTF.

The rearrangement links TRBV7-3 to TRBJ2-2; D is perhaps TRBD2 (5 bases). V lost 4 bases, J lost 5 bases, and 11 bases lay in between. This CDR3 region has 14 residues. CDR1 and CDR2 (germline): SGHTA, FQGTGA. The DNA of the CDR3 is TGTGCCAGCAGCTCTTCCGAGGGAACCGGGGAGCTGTTTTTT. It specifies CASSSSEGTGELFF.

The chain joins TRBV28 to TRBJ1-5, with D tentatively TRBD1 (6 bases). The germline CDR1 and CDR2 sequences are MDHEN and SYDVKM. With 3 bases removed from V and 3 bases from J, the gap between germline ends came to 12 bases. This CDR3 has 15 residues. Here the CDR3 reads CASSFLTGSNQPQHF. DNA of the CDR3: TGTGCCAGCAGTTTCTTAACAGGGTCCAATCAGCCCCAGCATTTT.

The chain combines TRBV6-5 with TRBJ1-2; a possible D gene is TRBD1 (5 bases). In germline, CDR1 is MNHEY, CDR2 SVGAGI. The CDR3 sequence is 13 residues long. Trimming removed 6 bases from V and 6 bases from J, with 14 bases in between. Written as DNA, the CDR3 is TGTGCCAGCAGGTTTTCGCAGGGCAATGGCTACACCTTC. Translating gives CASRFSQGNGYTF.